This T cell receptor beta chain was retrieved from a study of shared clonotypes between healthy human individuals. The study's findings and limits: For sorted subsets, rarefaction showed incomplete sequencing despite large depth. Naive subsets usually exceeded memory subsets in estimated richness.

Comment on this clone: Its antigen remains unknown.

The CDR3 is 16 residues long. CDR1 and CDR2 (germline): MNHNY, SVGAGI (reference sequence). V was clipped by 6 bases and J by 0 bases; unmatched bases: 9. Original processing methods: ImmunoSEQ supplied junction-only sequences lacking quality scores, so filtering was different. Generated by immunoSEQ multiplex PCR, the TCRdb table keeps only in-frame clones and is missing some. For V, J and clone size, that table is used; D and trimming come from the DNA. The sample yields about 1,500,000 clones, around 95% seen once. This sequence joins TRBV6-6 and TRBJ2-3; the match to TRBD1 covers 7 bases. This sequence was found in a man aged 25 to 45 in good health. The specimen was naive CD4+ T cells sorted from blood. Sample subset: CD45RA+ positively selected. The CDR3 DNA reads TGTGCCAGCAGGGGCTCGGGGACAGCTAGCACAGATACGCAGTATTTT. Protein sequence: CASRGSGTASTDTQYF.